This paragraph covers one T cell receptor (beta chain) sequence. Its antigen is not known. Per germline, CDR1 WNHNN and CDR2 SYGVQD (reference sequence). This CDR3 region has 14 residues. V dropped 5 bases and J dropped 8; count of bases not matched to a gene: 6. This sample is part of a study of glioma-infiltrating T cells after dendritic cell vaccination. Whole-study results and caveats: Longer survival after dendritic cell vaccination followed higher pretreatment TIL content.

Primers: 60 V beta forward and 13 J beta reverse. TCRdb keeps only in-frame clones here, not all; method: immunoSEQ multiplex PCR. Among over 65,000 clones listed, 85% were seen once. Sample time point: after dendritic cell vaccination, including at tumor progression/relapse. None of the glioblastoma patients had an isocitrate dehydrogenase mutation. The source is a human donor with glioblastoma. The V and J genes are TRBV10-1 and TRBJ1-4, with 9 nucleotides matching TRBD1. The source was blood, collected after dendritic cell vaccination. This CDR3 is CASSLTGGWEKLFF. The DNA of the CDR3 is TGCGCCAGCAGTTTAACAGGGGGCTGGGAAAAACTGTTTTTT.